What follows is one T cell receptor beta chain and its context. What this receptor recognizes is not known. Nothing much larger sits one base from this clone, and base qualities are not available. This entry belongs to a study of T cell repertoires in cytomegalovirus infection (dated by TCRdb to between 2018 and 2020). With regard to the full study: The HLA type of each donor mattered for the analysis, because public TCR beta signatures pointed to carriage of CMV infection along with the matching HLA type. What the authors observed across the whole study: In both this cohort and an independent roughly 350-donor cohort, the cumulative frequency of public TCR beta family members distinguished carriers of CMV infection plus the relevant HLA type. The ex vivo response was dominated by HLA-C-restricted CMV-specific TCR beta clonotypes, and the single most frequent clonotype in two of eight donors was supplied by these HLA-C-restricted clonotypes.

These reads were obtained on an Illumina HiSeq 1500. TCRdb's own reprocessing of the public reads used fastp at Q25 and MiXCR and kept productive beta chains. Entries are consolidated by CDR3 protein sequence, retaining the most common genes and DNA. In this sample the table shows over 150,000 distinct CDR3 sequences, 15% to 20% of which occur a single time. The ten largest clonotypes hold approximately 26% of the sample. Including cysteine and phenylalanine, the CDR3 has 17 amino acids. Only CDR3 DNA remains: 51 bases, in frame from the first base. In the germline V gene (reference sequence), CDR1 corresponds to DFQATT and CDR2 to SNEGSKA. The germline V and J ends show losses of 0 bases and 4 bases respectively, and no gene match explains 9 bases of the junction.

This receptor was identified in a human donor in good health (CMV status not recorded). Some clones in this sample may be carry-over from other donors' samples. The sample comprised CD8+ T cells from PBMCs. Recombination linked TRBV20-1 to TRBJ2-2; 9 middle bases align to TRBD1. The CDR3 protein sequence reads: CSAREQGAQLLTGELFF. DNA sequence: TGCAGTGCTAGAGAACAGGGGGCTCAGTTACTCACCGGGGAGCTGTTTTTT.